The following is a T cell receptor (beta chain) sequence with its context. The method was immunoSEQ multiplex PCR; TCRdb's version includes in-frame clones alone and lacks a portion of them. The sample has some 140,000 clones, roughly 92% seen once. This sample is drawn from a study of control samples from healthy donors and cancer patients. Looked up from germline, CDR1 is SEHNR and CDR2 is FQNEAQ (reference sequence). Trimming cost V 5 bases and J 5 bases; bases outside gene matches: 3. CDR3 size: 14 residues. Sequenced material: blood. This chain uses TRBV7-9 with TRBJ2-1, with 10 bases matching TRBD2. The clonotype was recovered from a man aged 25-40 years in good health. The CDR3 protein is CASSPSGGHNEQFF. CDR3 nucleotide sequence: TGTGCCAGCAGCCCTAGCGGGGGACACAATGAGCAGTTCTTC.